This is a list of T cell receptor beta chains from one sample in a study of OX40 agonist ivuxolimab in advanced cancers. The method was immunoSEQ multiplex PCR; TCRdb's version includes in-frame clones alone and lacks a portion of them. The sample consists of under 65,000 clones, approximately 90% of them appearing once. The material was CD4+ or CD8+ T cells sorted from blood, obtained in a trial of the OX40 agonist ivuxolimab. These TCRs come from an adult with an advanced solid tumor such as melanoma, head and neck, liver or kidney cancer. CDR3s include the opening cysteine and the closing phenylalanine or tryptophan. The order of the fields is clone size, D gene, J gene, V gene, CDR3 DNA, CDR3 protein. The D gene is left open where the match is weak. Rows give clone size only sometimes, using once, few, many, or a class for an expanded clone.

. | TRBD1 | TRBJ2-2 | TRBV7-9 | TGTGCCAGCAGTCAAGACAGGGGGAGATCCACCGGGGAGCTGTTTTTT | CASSQDRGRSTGELFF
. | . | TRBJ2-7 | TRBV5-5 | TGTGCCAGCAGCAGTGGGACCTACGAGCAGTACTTC | CASSSGTYEQYF
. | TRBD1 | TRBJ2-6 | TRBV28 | TGTGCCAGCAGTTTCAGGGACAGGGGGCAGCCTGGGGCCAACGTCCTGACTTTC | CASSFRDRGQPGANVLTF
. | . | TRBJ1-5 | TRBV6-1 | TGTGCCAGCAGTGAAGGGACGGAGAATCAGCCCCAGCATTTT | CASSEGTENQPQHF
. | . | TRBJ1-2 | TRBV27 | TGTGCCAGCAGTTTATCGTTGAATTTGGGTTCCTATGGCTACACCTTC | CASSLSLNLGSYGYTF
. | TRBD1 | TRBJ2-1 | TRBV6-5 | TGTGCCAGCAGTTCCTCGGGACAGGGGGTAGCCGATGAGCAGTTCTTC | CASSSSGQGVADEQFF
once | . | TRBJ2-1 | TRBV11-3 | TGTGCCAGCAGCCCCCGGGACGCAGCCTACAATGAGCAGTTCTTC | CASSPRDAAYNEQFF
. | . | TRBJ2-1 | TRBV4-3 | TGCGCCAGCAGCCAAGATCGAAGCGTCTACAATGAGCAGTTCTTC | CASSQDRSVYNEQFF
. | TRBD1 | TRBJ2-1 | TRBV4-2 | TGTGCCAGCAGCCAAGATTGGACAGGGAAGAATGAGCAGTTCTTC | CASSQDWTGKNEQFF
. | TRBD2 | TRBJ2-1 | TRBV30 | TGTGCCTGGAGCCGAGGACTAGCGGGTTTATACAATGAGCAGTTCTTC | CAWSRGLAGLYNEQFF
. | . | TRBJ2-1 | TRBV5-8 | TGTGCCAGCAGCTTCATCCACAATGAGCAGTTCTTC | CASSFIHNEQFF
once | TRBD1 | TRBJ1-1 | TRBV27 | TGTGCCAGCAGCTCGACAGGGGGAACTGAAGCTTTCTTT | CASSSTGGTEAFF
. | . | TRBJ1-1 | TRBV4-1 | TGCGCCAGCGGGGGGGAGGGTCGCACTGAAGCTTTCTTT | CASGGEGRTEAFF
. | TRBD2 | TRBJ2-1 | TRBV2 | TGTGCCAGCAGCTCCGGGACTAGTTCGCTCTTC | CASSSGTSSLF
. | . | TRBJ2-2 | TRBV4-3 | TGCGCCAGCAGCCAAGATCCCCCAGGGCCCGGGGAGCTGTTTTTT | CASSQDPPGPGELFF
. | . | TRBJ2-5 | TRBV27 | TGTGCCAGCAGCGCATACGAGGACACCAACTCCTACTTC | CASSAYEDTNSYF
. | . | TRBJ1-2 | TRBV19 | TGTGCCAGTAGTATAGGAATTTCAGGGAGCTACACCTTC | CASSIGISGSYTF
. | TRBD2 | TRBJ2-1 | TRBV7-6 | TGTGCCAGCAGTTTAGCGGGAGGCGTTAATGAGCAGTTCTTC | CASSLAGGVNEQFF
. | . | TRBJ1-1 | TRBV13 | TGTGCCAGCAGCCCGACCGGGGCGGCAGCTTTCTTT | CASSPTGAAAFF
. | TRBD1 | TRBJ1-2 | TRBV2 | TGTGCCAGCAGTCCCAGGGGGTCCGGGTTTTATAGATACACCTTC | CASSPRGSGFYRYTF
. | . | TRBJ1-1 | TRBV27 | TGTGCCAGTTCACAGGGGAACACTGAAGCTTTCTTT | CASSQGNTEAFF
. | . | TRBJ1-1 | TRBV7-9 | TGTGCCAGCAGCTTAGTAACGGGGAGGGACACTGAAGCTTTCTTT | CASSLVTGRDTEAFF
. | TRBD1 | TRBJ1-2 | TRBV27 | TGTGCCACTTTATCCGGACAGGATGTGAATGGCTACACCTTC | CATLSGQDVNGYTF
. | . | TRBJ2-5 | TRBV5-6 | TGTGCCAGCAGCTTTCCAGGGGGGGAGACCCAGTACTTC | CASSFPGGETQYF
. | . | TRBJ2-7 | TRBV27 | TGTGCCAGCAGTTTATCCACAGGGAGCCACGAGCAGTACTTC | CASSLSTGSHEQYF
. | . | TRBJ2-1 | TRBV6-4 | TGTGCCAGCAGTGACGGTGATAAGAATGAGCAGTTCTTC | CASSDGDKNEQFF
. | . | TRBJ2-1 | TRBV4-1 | TGCGCCAGCAGCCAGGGCAGGGCTTATGAGCAGTTCTTC | CASSQGRAYEQFF
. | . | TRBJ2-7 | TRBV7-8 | TGTGCCAGCAGCTTAGCGGGGGGTACAGGCTACGAGCAGTACTTC | CASSLAGGTGYEQYF
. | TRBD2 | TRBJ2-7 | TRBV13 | TGTGCCAGCAGCTTAGGCCCGGGGGGAGCCTACGAGCAGTACTTC | CASSLGPGGAYEQYF